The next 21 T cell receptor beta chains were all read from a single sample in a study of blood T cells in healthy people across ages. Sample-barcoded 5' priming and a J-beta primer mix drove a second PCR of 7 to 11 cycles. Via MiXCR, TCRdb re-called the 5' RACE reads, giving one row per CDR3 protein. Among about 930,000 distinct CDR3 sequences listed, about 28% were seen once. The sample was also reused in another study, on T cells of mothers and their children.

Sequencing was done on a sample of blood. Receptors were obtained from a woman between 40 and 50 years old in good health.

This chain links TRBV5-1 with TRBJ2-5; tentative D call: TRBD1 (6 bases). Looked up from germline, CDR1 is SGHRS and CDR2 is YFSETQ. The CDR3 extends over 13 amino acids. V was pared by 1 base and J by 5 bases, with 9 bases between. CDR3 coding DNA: TGCGCCAGCAGCTTGCAGGGGTGGGAGACCCAGTACTTC. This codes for CASSLQGWETQYF.

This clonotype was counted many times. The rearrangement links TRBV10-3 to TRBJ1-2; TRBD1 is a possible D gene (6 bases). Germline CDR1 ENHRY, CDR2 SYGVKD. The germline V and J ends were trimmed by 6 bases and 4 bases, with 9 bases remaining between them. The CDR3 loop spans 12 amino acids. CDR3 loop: CAISRDIYGYTF. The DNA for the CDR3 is TGTGCCATCAGCCGGGACATCTATGGCTACACCTTC.

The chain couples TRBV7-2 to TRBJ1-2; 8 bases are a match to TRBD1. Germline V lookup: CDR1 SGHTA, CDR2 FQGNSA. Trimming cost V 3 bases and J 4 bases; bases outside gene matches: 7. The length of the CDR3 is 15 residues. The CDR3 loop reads CASSFRDRPFYGYTF. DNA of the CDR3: TGTGCCAGCAGCTTCCGGGACAGGCCATTCTATGGCTACACCTTC.

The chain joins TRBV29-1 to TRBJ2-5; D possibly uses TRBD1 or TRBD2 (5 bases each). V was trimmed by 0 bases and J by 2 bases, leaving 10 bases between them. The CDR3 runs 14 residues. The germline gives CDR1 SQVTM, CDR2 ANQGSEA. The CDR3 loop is CSVEDGGPQETQYF. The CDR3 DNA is TGCAGCGTTGAAGATGGGGGACCGCAAGAGACCCAGTACTTC.

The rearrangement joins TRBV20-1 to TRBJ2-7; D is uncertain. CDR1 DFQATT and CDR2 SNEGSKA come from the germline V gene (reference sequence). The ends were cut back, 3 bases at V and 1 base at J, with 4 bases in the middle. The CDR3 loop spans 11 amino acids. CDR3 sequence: CSASFSYEQYF. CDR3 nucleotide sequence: TGCAGTGCTAGTTTTTCCTACGAGCAGTACTTC.

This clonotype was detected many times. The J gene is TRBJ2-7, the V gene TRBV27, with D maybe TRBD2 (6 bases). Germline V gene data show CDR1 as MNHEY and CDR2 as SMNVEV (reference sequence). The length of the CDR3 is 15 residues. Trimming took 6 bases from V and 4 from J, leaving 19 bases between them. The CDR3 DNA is TGTGCCAGCAGCCCATCAGGCTTGGGGGGTTACGAGCAGTACTTC. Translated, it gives CASSPSGLGGYEQYF.

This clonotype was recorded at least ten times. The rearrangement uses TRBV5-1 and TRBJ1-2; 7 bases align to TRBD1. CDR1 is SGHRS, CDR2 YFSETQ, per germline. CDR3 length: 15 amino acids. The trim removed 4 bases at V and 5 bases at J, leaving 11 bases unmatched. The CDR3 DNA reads TGCGCCAGCAGCGAGTCCGGGACAGCAACTTATGGCTACACCTTC. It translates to CASSESGTATYGYTF.

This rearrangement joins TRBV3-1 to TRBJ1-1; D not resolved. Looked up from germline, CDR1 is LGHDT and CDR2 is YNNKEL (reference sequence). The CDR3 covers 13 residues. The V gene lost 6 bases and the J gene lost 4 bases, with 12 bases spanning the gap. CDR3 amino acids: CASRPAAVTEAFF. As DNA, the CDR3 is TGTGCCAGCAGGCCAGCCGCCGTCACTGAAGCTTTCTTT.

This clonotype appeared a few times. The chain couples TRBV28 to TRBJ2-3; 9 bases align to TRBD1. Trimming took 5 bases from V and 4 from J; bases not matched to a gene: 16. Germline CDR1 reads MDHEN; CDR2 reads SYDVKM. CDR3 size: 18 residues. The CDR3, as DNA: TGTGCCAGCAGTACAGGGGGCGCGGGCGGGGGATCGTCAGATACGCAGTATTTT. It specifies CASSTGGAGGGSSDTQYF.

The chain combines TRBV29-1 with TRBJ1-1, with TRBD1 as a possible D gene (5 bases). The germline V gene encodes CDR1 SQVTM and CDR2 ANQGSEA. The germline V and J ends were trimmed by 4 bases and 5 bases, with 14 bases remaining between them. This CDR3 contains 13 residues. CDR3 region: CSVAGPRNTEAFF. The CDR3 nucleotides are TGCAGCGTTGCGGGACCCAGGAATACTGAAGCTTTCTTT.

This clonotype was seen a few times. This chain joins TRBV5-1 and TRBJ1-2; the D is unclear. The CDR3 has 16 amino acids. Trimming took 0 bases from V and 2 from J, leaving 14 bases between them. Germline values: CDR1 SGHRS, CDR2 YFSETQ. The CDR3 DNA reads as TGCGCCAGCAGCTTGGCCTTGATCGGGCCAAACTATGGCTACACCTTC. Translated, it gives CASSLALIGPNYGYTF.

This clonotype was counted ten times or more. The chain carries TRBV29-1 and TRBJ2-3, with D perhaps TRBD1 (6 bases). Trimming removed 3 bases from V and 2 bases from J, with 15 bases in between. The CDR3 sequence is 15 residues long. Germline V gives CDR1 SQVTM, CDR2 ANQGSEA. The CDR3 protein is CSVDGEQGNTDTQYF. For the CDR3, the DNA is TGCAGCGTTGACGGGGAACAGGGAAACACAGATACGCAGTATTTT.

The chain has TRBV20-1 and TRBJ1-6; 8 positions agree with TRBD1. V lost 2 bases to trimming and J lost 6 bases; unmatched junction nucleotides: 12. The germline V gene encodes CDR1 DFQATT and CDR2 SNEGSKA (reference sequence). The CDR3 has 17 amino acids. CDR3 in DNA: TGCAGTGCTAGATCCCGGGGCAGGGGGCGAGGTAATTCACCCCTCCACTTT. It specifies CSARSRGRGRGNSPLHF.

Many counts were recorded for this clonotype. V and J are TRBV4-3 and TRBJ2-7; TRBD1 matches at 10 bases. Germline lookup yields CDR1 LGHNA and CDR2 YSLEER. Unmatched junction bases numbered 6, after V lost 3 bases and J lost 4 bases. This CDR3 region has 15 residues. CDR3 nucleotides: TGCGCCAGCAGCCAGGTGACAGGGGGCGGTTACGAGCAGTACTTC. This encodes CASSQVTGGGYEQYF.

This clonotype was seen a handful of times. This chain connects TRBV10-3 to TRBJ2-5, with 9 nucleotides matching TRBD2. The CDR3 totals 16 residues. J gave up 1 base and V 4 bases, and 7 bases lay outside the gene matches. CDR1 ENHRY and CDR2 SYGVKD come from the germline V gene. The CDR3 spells CAISGRGSGSQETQYF. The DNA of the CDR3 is TGTGCCATCAGTGGACGGGGTAGCGGGAGCCAAGAGACCCAGTACTTC.

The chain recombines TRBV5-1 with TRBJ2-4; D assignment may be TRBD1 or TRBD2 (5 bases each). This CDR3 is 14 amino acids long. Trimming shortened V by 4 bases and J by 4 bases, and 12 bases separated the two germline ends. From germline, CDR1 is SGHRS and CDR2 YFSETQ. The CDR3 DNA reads TGCGCCAGCAGCCACCGGGACGGAAAAAACATTCAGTACTTC. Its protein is CASSHRDGKNIQYF.

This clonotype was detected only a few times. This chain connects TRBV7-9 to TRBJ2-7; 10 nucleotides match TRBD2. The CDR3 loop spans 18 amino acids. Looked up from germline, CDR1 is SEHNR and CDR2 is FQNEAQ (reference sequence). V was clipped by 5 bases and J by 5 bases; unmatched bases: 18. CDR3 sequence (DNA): TGTGCCAGCAGCGCCAGCAGCGATACTAGCGGGGTACTCCACGAGCAGTACTTC. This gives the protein CASSASSDTSGVLHEQYF. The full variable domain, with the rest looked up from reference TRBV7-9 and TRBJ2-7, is DTGVSQNPRHKITKRGQNVTFRCDPISEHNRLYWYRQTLGQGPEFLTYFQNEAQLEKSRLLSDRFSAERPKGSFSTLEIQRTEQGDSAMYLCASSASSDTSGVLHEQYFGPGTRLTVT.

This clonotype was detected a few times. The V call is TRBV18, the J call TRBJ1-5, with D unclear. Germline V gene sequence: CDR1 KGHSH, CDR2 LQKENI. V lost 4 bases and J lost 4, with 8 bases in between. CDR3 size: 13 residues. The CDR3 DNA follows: TGTGCCAGCTCACGAGAATCAAATCAGCCCCAGCATTTT. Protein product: CASSRESNQPQHF.

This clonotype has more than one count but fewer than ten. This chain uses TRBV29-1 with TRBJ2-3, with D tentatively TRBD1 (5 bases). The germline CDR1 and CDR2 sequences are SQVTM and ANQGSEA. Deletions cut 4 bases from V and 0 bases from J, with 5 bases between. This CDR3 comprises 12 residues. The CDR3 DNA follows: TGCAGCGTTGGGACAAGCACAGATACGCAGTATTTT. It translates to CSVGTSTDTQYF.

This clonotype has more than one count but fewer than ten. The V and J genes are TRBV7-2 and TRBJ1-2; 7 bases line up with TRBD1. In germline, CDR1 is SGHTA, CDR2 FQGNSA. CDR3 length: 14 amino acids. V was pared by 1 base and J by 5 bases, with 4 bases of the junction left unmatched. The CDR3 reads CASSLGLGQYGYTF. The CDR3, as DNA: TGTGCCAGCAGCTTAGGTCTGGGACAGTATGGCTACACCTTC.

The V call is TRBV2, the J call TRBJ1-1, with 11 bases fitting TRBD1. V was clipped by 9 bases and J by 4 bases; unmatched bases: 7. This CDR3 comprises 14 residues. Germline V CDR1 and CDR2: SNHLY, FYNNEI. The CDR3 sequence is CASFSGQGVTEAFF. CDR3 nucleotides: TGTGCCAGTTTCTCGGGACAGGGGGTCACTGAAGCTTTCTTT.